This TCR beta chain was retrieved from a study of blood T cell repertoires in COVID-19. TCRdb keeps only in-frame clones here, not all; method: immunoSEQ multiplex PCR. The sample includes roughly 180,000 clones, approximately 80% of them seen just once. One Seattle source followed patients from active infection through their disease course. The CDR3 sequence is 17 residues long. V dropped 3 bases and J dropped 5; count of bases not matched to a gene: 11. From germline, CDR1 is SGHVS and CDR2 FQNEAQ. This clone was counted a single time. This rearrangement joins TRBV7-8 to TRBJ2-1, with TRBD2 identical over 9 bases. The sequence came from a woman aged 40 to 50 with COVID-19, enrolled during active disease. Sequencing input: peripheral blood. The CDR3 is CASSLAAGGGGNNEQFF. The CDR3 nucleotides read TGTGCCAGCAGCTTGGCAGCGGGGGGCGGGGGAAACAATGAGCAGTTCTTC.